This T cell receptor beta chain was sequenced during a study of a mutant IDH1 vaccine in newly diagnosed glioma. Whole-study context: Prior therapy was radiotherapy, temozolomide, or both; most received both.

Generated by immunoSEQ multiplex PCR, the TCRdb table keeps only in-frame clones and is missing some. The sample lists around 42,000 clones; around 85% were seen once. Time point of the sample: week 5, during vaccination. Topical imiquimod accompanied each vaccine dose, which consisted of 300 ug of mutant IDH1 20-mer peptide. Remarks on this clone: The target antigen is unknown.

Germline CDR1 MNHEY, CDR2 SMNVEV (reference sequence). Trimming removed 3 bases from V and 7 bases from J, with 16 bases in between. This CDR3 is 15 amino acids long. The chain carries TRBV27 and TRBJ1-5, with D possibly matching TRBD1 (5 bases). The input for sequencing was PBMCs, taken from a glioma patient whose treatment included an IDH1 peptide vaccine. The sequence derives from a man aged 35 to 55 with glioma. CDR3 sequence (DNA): TGTGCCAGCAGTTTTAGTCCCGTTGGGGGGCAGCCCCAGCATTTT. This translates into CASSFSPVGGQPQHF.